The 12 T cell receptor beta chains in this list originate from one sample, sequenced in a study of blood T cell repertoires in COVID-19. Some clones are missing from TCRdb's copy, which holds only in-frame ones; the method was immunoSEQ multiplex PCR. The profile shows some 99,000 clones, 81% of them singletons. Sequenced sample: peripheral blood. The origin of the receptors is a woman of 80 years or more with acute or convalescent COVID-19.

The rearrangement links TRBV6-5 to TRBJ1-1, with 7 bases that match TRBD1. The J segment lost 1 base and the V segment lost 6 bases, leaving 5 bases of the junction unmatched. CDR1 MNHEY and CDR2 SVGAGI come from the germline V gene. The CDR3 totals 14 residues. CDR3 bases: TGTGCCAGCAGACGTCAGGGGGGGAACACTGAAGCTTTCTTT. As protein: CASRRQGGNTEAFF.

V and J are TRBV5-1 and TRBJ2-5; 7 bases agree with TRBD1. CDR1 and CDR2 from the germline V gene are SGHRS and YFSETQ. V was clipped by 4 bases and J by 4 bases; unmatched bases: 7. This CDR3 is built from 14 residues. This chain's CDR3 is CASSGSTGRETQYF. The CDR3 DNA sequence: TGCGCCAGCAGCGGGTCGACAGGGAGAGAGACCCAGTACTTC.

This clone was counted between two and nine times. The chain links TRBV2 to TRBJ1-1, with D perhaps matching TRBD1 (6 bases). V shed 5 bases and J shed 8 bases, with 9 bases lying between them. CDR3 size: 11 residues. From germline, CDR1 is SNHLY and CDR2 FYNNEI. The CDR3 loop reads CASSIRGEAFF. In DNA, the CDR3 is TGTGCCAGCAGTATTAGGGGGGAAGCTTTCTTT.

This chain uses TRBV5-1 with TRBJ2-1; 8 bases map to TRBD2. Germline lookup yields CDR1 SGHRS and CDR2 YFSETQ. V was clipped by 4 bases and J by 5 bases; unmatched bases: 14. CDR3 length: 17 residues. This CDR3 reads CASSPLSRLAPNNEQFF. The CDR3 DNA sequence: TGCGCCAGCAGCCCTCTATCAAGACTAGCGCCCAACAATGAGCAGTTCTTC. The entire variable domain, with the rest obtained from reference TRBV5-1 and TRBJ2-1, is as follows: KAGVTQTPRYLIKTRGQQVTLSCSPISGHRSVSWYQQTPGQGLQFLFEYFSETQRNKGNFPGRFSGRQFSNSRSEMNVSTLELGDSALYLCASSPLSRLAPNNEQFFGPGTRLTVL.

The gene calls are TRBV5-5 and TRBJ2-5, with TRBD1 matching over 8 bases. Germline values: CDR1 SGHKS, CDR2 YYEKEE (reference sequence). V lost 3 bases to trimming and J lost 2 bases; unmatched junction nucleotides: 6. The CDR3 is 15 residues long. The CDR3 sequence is CASSSPNRGQETQYF. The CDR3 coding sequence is TGTGCCAGCAGCTCGCCGAACAGGGGGCAAGAGACCCAGTACTTC. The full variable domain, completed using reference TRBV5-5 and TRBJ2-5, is DAGVTQSPTHLIKTRGQQVTLRCSPISGHKSVSWYQQVLGQGPQFIFQYYEKEERGRGNFPDRFSARQFPNYSSELNVNALLLGDSALYLCASSSPNRGQETQYFGPGTRLLVL.

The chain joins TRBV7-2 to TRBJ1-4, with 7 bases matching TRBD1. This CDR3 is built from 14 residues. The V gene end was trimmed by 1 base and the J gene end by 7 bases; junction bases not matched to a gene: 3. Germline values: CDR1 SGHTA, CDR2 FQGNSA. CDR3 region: CASSLDRGGEKLFF. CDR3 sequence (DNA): TGTGCCAGCAGCTTAGACAGGGGAGGTGAAAAACTGTTTTTT.

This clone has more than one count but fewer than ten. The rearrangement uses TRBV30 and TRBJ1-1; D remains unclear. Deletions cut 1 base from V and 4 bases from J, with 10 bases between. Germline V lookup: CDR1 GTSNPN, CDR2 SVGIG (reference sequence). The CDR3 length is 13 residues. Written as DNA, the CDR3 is TGTGCCTGGAGTGGCGCCTATGGCACTGAAGCTTTCTTT. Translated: CAWSGAYGTEAFF.

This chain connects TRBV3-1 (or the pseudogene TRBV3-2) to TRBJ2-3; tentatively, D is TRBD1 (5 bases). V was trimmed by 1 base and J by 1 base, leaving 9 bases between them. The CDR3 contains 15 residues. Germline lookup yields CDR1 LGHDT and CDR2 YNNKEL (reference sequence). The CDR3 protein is CASSQVGRGTDTQYF. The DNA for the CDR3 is TGTGCCAGCAGCCAAGTGGGCAGGGGCACAGATACGCAGTATTTT.

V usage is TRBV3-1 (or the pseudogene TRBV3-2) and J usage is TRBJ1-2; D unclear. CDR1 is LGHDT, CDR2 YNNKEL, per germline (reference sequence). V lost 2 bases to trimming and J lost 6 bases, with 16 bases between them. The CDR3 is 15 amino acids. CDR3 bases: TGTGCCAGCAGCCAAAACGCGAGGGCCCCAGATGGCTACACCTTC. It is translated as CASSQNARAPDGYTF.

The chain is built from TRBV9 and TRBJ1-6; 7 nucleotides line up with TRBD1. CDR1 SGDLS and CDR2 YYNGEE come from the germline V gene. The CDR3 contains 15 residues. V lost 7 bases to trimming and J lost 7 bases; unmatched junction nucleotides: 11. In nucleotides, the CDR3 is TGTGCCAGCCGGAGCCAGGGGGTTTGGAATTCACCCCTCCACTTT. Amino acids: CASRSQGVWNSPLHF. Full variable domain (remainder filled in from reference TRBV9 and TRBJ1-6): DSGVTQTPKHLITATGQRVTLRCSPRSGDLSVYWYQQSLDQGLQFLIQYYNGEERAKGNILERFSAQQFPDLHSELNLSSLELGDSALYFCASRSQGVWNSPLHFGNGTRLTVT.

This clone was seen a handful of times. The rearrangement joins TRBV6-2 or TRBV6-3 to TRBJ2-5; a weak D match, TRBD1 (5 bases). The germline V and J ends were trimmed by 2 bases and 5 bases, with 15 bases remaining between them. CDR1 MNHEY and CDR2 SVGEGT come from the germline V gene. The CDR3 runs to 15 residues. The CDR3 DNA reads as TGTGCCAGCAGTTACGGGCAGGGCACTTTTGAGACCCAGTACTTC. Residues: CASSYGQGTFETQYF.

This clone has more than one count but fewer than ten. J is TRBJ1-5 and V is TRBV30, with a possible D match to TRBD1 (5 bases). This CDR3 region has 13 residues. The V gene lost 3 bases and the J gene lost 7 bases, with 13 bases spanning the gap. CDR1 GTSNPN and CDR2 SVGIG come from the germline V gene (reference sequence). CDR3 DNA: TGTGCCTGGAGCGGCAGGGAGGGCCAGCCCCAGCATTTT. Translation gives CAWSGREGQPQHF.